This T cell receptor (beta chain) was recovered during a study of blood T cell repertoires in COVID-19 (dated by TCRdb to about 2020). A note on the overall study: The collaborator samples originated in the United States, Italy and Spain and spanned the acute and convalescent phases of COVID-19. The prospective study material was composed of cDNA or gDNA derived from T cells, B-cell-depleted T cells, or PBMCs. Deeply sampled blood TCRbeta repertoires from subjects exposed to, actively infected with, or recovered from COVID-19 were included in the dataset. The repertoires were released in a freely available public database meant as a resource for research on the immune response to SARS-CoV-2. The samples were drawn from the first 160 participants of the ongoing ImmuneRACE study and from more than 1,000 subjects provided by 6 global collaborators. Nearly every sample came with metadata listing a de-identified subject ID, COVID-19 status, age in years and sex. HLA class I and class II types, where available, came from metadata supplied by the sample provider rather than from assay-based typing. The full study reports these points: Clinical and demographic metadata were provided uncurated, with the amount varying by source and participant.

CDR1 and CDR2 were assigned from the germline V gene (reference sequence) as SEHNR and FQNEAQ. Germline trimming amounts to 5 bases on V and 3 bases on J, with 3 as the count of junction bases outside the gene matches. The CDR3 has 14 amino acids, counting the end cysteine and phenylalanine. The DNA shown is the 42-base CDR3, in frame from base 1. This clone occurred once. The specificity of this receptor is unknown. Per-base qualities were not stored, and no clone one base away is much larger. TCRbeta CDR3 regions were amplified from genomic DNA using the immunoSEQ Assay, a bias-controlled multiplex PCR. As for how the authors treated the data: The number of nucleated cells in each sample was estimated by amplification of reference gene primers within the assay. Sequence reads were collapsed and filtered to measure the absolute abundance of every unique TCRbeta CDR3 rearrangement. For each sample, productive Simpson clonality was calculated by taking the square root of Simpson's diversity index across productive rearrangements. TCRdb took this table from immuneACCESS and kept in-frame rearrangements with V and J called. Such tables lack part of the clones; where checked against another copy, unresolved V genes explain under half of the gap, and the rest is unexplained. The DNA gave D and trimming, while V, J and clone size come from that table. The sample contains approximately 100,000 clones, around 80% of them found a single time. The ten top clones hold about 4.5% of the sample.

The collaborating institutions used their own protocols to collect whole blood in K2EDTA tubes. For TCRbeta analysis, collaborator samples were shipped as frozen whole blood, as isolated PBMCs, or as DNA extracted from either sample type. The chain was built from TRBV7-9 and TRBJ1-3, and 8 junctional nucleotides match TRBD1. This TCR was sampled from a human donor in a cohort sampled during active or convalescent COVID-19. The sample was peripheral blood. The CDR3 protein sequence reads: CASSQDRGGNTIYF. The nucleotides read TGTGCCAGCAGCCAAGACAGGGGTGGAAACACCATATATTTT.